The entry that follows covers one T cell receptor (beta chain) sequence. This clonotype was recorded at least ten times. The antigen this receptor binds is unknown. No base quality information exists; no much larger clone differs at one position. This was a case-control study nested in a cohort of healthcare workers in London, UK, who had nasopharyngeal swab PCR tests and blood samples taken every week. Between 23 and 31 March 2020, the week of the UK lockdown, healthcare workers were enrolled and then followed up weekly for as long as 16 weeks. Its CDR3 holds 14 amino acids, cysteine through phenylalanine. The only DNA kept is the CDR3, 42 bases in frame from the first base. CDR1 and CDR2, per the germline V gene (reference sequence), are MNHEY and SMNVEV. V is pared back by 2 bases and J by 3 bases, with 10 bases lying between the germline termini. The data are from a study of early T cells in non-severe SARS-CoV-2 infection (dated by TCRdb to the early 2020s). Background on the whole study: Because TCR sequencing relied on bulk RNA taken from unsorted whole blood, pairing of alpha and beta chains was not possible.

The paper's findings and limits, for the study overall: VDJdb matching was skewed toward anti-spike CD8 responses and likely underestimated virus-specific expansions, missing private and CD4 specificities.

The library relied on 5' RACE. Instrument used: NextSeq 500. Unique molecular identifiers were attached to individual cDNA molecules in the TCR library protocol so that sequencing error and PCR bias could be corrected. TCR alpha and beta chains were both sequenced, and the abundances of alpha and beta sequences in each sample were closely correlated with each other. From the authors' description of their analysis: Decombinator V4 was used to annotate the V gene, J gene and CDR3 of the TCR sequences. Expanded TCRs were defined as changing significantly between any two time points under a Poisson model with p below 0.0001. TCR abundances were normalised to the total number of TCRs sequenced per sample and were expressed as counts per million. MAIT TCRs were defined by TRAV1-2 paired with TRAJ12, TRAJ20 or TRAJ33, and iNKT TCRs by TRAV10 paired with TRAJ18. VDJdb, accessed on 1 November 2021, was searched for TCRs annotated for CMV, EBV and SARS-CoV-2, and TCRs annotated for more than one antigen were excluded. TCRdb's own reprocessing of the public reads used fastp at Q25 and MiXCR and kept productive beta chains. Each entry is one CDR3 protein sequence, shown with its most common DNA and genes. It is TCRdb's table, rather than the study itself, that gives the V and J calls and clone size. This sample gives about 33,000 distinct CDR3 sequences in total; approximately 5.2% of them show up just once. About an eighth of the sample is taken by the ten largest.

The sample was whole blood. This chain joins TRBV27 to TRBJ1-1; the D gene remains uncertain. The clonotype comes from an adult who was a healthcare worker with PCR-confirmed SARS-CoV-2 infection or an uninfected control (not recorded which). The CDR3 has the sequence CASSLRKGDTEAFF. The nucleotide sequence reads as follows: TGTGCCAGCAGTTTAAGGAAGGGTGACACTGAAGCTTTCTTT.